This entry lists 18 T cell receptor beta chains sequenced from one sample in a study of blood T cell repertoires in COVID-19. Only in-frame clones appear in the TCRdb table, and some are missing; sequencing was by immunoSEQ multiplex PCR. The sample records approximately 70,000 clones, just over 70% being singletons. The sequencing input was PBMCs or T cells enriched from blood (not recorded which). The receptors were sampled from a woman aged 60 to 75 who had been exposed to COVID-19.

The V call is TRBV28, the J call TRBJ1-4; TRBD1 aligns across 7 bases. The germline V gene encodes CDR1 MDHEN and CDR2 SYDVKM. Trimming removed 6 bases from V and 1 base from J; junction bases left unmatched: 2. The CDR3 sequence is 14 residues long. CDR3 sequence: CASSRQGTNEKLFF. The CDR3 nucleotides read TGTGCCAGCAGCAGACAGGGAACTAATGAAAAACTGTTTTTT.

The chain has TRBV9 and TRBJ2-1; maybe TRBD1 (8 bases). The V end lost 5 bases, the J end lost 0 bases, and 15 bases lay between the germline ends. CDR1 is SGDLS and CDR2 is YYNGEE in the germline V gene. The length of the CDR3 is 16 residues. CDR3 sequence reads: CASSHRGGSSYNEQFF. CDR3 nucleotide sequence: TGTGCCAGCAGTCACAGGGGGGGGAGCTCCTACAATGAGCAGTTCTTC. Full variable domain (outside the CDR3, taken from reference TRBV9 and TRBJ2-1): DSGVTQTPKHLITATGQRVTLRCSPRSGDLSVYWYQQSLDQGLQFLIQYYNGEERAKGNILERFSAQQFPDLHSELNLSSLELGDSALYFCASSHRGGSSYNEQFFGPGTRLTVL.

As for this clone: The same CDR3 can be traced to other DNA sequences in this sample. The V gene is TRBV19, the J gene TRBJ2-7; possible D gene TRBD1, 5 bases. The germline V and J ends were trimmed by 2 bases and 2 bases, with 7 bases remaining between them. The CDR3 has 13 residues. Germline V gene data show CDR1 as LNHDA and CDR2 as SQIVND (reference sequence). The CDR3 protein is CASSIQGPYEQYF. The CDR3 bases are TGTGCCAGTAGTATACAGGGTCCCTACGAGCAGTACTTC. The entire variable domain, with the rest obtained from reference TRBV19 and TRBJ2-7, is as follows: DGGITQSPKYLFRKEGQNVTLSCEQNLNHDAMYWYRQDPGQGLRLIYYSQIVNDFQKGDIAEGYSVSREKKESFPLTVTSAQKNPTAFYLCASSIQGPYEQYFGPGTRLTVT.

The V gene is TRBV2, the J gene TRBJ1-2; D possibly corresponds to TRBD1 (5 bases). Per germline, CDR1 SNHLY and CDR2 FYNNEI. This CDR3 comprises 12 residues. Trimming left V 6 bases short and J 4 bases short, with 9 bases between. DNA for the CDR3: TGTGCCAGCAGGACAGACGGCTATGGCTACACCTTC. This sequence encodes CASRTDGYGYTF.

This rearrangement joins TRBV7-9 to TRBJ1-4; 8 nucleotides align to TRBD1. Germline V gene data show CDR1 as SEHNR and CDR2 as FQNEAQ (reference sequence). CDR3 length equals 17 residues. With 4 bases clipped from V and 8 bases from J, the junction kept 15 bases outside the gene matches. CDR3 bases: TGTGCCAGCAGCTCGCAGGGGGCGACCCCCTCTTTCGAAAAACTGTTTTTT. Protein: CASSSQGATPSFEKLFF.

The gene calls are TRBV5-1 and TRBJ1-2; 12 bases match TRBD1. The germline V gene encodes CDR1 SGHRS and CDR2 YFSETQ. CDR3 length: 14 amino acids. The junction had 4 bases not matched to a gene; V was cut back by 4 bases and J by 6 bases. The CDR3 region is CASSTGTGGDGYTF. DNA of the CDR3: TGCGCCAGCAGCACCGGGACAGGGGGCGATGGCTACACCTTC.

This clone turned up a few times. CDR3 sequence (DNA): TGTGCCACCAGTGATTTTTCGGGAGGACTTTACAATGAGCAGTTCTTC. Protein sequence: CATSDFSGGLYNEQFF. The chain joins TRBV24-1 to TRBJ2-1, with 7 bases lining up with TRBD2. CDR3 length: 16 residues. The ends lost 1 base at V and 4 bases at J; junction bases unmatched: 6. CDR1 is KGHDR, CDR2 SFDVKD, per germline.

CDR3 sequence: CAWSAGLNLGYTF. The CDR3 coding sequence is TGTGCCTGGAGTGCAGGGTTGAATTTAGGCTACACCTTC. V gene TRBV30 combines with J gene TRBJ1-2; possibly TRBD1 for D (5 bases). The CDR3 contains 13 residues. Per germline, CDR1 GTSNPN and CDR2 SVGIG (reference sequence). Trimming took off 1 base at V and 8 bases at J, with 14 bases between the two ends.

This clone was found many times. This CDR3 reads CSVLTSGRGNEQFF. DNA of the CDR3: TGCAGCGTGTTAACTAGCGGGAGGGGGAATGAGCAGTTCTTC. The chain has TRBV29-1 and TRBJ2-1; 13 nucleotides match TRBD2. J gave up 7 bases and V 6 bases, and 6 bases lay outside the gene matches. Germline lookup yields CDR1 SQVTM and CDR2 ANQGSEA. The CDR3 consists of 14 residues.

The chain has TRBV19 and TRBJ2-1; 8 bases agree with TRBD2. The CDR3 has 16 amino acids. Germline lookup yields CDR1 LNHDA and CDR2 SQIVND (reference sequence). V trimming: 1 base; J trimming: 3 bases; junction bases outside the gene matches: 5. The CDR3 region is CASSIAAGGDYNEQFF. The CDR3 coding sequence is TGTGCCAGTAGTATAGCGGCGGGAGGAGACTACAATGAGCAGTTCTTC.

This clone showed up many times. One junction end disagrees with the germline gene, perhaps due to a read error. CDR3 sequence: CASSETSGGSGFYGQYF. In DNA form, the CDR3 reads TGTGCCAGCAGTGAAACCTCGGGGGGGAGTGGGTTCTACGGGCAGTACTTC. The chain has TRBV6-1 and TRBJ2-7; TRBD2 aligns across 8 bases. The germline V gene has CDR1 MNHNS and CDR2 SASEGT. The CDR3 is made up of 17 amino acids.

This chain uses TRBV3-1 (or the pseudogene TRBV3-2) with TRBJ1-5; D is undetermined. The CDR3 is 16 residues long. CDR1 and CDR2 (germline): LGHDT, YNNKEL (reference sequence). V dropped 1 base and J dropped 5 bases, with 15 bases sitting between them. The CDR3 reads CASSQGLGWRDQPQHF. CDR3 in DNA: TGTGCCAGCAGCCAAGGGCTGGGGTGGAGGGATCAGCCCCAGCATTTT.

The gene calls are TRBV27 and TRBJ2-5; 13 positions match TRBD2. Trimming cost V 1 base and J 3 bases; bases outside gene matches: 8. Germline loops: CDR1 MNHEY, CDR2 SMNVEV (reference sequence). The length of the CDR3 is 18 residues. In nucleotides, the CDR3 is TGTGCCAGCAGTTTATTAACTAGCGGGGGGGCTCGAAAAGAGACCCAGTACTTC. Its protein product is CASSLLTSGGARKETQYF.

V and J are TRBV30 and TRBJ2-2; D unresolved. V was shortened by 0 bases and J by 6 bases, with 5 bases between the two germline ends. Looked up from germline, CDR1 is GTSNPN and CDR2 is SVGIG (reference sequence). This CDR3 is built from 12 residues. CDR3 in amino acids: CAWSVGAGELFF. The CDR3 coding sequence is TGTGCCTGGAGTGTTGGAGCCGGGGAGCTGTTTTTT.

V and J are TRBV12-3 or TRBV12-4 and TRBJ1-2, with D perhaps TRBD1 (5 bases). Trimming cost V 5 bases and J 8 bases, with 12 bases left between them. This CDR3 region has 12 residues. In DNA, the CDR3 is TGTGCCAGCAGTCACCGGGGGGGAGGCTACACCTTC. It is translated as CASSHRGGGYTF.

The V gene is TRBV3-1 (or the pseudogene TRBV3-2), the J gene TRBJ2-5; D might be TRBD1 (5 bases). Germline V gene lookup returns CDR1 LGHDT and CDR2 YNNKEL (reference sequence). V was cut by 2 bases and J by 6 bases, with 13 bases left in between. The CDR3 is 14 residues long. CDR3 protein: CASSQQQGGKTQYF. CDR3 DNA: TGTGCCAGCAGCCAACAGCAGGGTGGGAAGACCCAGTACTTC.

In this sample, this clone turned up a few times. The chain uses TRBV30 and TRBJ2-7; D is undetermined. Germline assignment: CDR1 GTSNPN and CDR2 SVGIG (reference sequence). The V end lost 4 bases, the J end lost 12 bases, and 19 bases lay between the germline ends. The length of the CDR3 is 12 residues. CDR3 in DNA: TGTGCCTGGACAAGGCAGCGATCTCCTTTGTACTTC. Protein sequence: CAWTRQRSPLYF.

This sequence joins TRBV28 and TRBJ1-3, with D possibly being TRBD1 (6 bases). The CDR3 has 12 amino acids. The germline V gene encodes CDR1 MDHEN and CDR2 SYDVKM. Trimming left V 5 bases short and J 6 bases short, with 8 bases between. CDR3: CASSTGKNTIYF. The DNA of the CDR3 is TGTGCCAGCAGTACAGGGAAAAACACCATATATTTT.